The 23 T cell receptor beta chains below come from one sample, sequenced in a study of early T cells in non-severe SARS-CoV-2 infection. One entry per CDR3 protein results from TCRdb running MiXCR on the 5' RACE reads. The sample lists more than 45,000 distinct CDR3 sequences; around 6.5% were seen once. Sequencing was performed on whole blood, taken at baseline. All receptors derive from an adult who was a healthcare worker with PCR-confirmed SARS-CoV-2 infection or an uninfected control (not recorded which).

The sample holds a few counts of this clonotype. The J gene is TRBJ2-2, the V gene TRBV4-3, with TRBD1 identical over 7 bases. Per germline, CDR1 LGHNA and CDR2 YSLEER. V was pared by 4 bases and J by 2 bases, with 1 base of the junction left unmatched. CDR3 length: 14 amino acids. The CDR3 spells CASSRDSNTGELFF. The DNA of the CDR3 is TGCGCCAGCAGCCGGGACAGCAACACCGGGGAGCTGTTTTTT.

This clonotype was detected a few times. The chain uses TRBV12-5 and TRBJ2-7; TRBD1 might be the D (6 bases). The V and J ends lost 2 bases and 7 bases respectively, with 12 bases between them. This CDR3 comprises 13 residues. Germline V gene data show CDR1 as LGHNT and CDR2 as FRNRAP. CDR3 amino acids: CASGLTGFREQYF. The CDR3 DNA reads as TGTGCTAGTGGTTTGACAGGGTTTAGGGAGCAGTACTTC.

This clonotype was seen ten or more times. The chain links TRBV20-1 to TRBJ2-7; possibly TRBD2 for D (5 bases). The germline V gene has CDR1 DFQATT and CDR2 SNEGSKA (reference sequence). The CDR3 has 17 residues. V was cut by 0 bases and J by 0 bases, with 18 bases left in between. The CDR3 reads CSARDRLLEGHSYEQYF. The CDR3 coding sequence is TGCAGTGCTAGAGATCGCCTTCTAGAGGGCCACTCCTACGAGCAGTACTTC.

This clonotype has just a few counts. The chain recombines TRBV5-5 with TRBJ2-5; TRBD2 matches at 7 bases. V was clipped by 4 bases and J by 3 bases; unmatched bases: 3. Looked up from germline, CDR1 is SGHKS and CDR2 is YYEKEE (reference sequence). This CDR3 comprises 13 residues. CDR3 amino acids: CASSREAEETQYF. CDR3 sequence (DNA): TGTGCCAGCAGCCGGGAGGCGGAAGAGACCCAGTACTTC.

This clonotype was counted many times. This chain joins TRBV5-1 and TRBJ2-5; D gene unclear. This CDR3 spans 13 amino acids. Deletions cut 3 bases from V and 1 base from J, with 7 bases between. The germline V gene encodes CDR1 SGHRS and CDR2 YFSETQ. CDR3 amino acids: CASSSYSQETQYF. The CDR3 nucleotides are TGCGCCAGCAGCTCCTACAGCCAAGAGACCCAGTACTTC.

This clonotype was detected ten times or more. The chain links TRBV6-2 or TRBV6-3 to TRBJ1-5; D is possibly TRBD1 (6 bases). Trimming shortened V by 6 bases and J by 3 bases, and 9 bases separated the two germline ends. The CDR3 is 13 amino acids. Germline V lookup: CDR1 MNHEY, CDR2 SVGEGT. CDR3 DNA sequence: TGTGCCAGCAGCCACAGGGACAATCAGCCCCAGCATTTT. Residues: CASSHRDNQPQHF.

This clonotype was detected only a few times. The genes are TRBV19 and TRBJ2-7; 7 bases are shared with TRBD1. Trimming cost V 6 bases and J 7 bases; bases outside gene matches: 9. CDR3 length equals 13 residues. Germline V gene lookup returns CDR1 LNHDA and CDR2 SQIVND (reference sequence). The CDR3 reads CASSLMGDREQYF. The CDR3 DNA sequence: TGTGCCAGTAGCCTTATGGGGGACAGAGAGCAGTACTTC.

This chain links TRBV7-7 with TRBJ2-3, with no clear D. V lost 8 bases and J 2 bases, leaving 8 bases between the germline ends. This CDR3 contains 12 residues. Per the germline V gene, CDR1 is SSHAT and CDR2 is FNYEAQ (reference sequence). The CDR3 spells CASRPVTDTQYF. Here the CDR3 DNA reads TGTGCCAGCCGGCCTGTCACAGATACGCAGTATTTT.

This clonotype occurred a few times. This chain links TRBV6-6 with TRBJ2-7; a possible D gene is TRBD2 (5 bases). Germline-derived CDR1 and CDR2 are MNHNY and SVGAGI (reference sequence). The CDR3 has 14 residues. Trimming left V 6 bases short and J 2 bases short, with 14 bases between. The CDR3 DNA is TGTGCCAGCAGCCCCCAAGGACTCCCCTACGAGCAGTACTTC. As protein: CASSPQGLPYEQYF.

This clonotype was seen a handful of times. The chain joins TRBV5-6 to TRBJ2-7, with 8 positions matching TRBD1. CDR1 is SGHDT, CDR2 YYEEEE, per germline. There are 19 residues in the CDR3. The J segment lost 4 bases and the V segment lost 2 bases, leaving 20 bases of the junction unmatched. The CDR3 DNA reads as TGTGCCAGCAGCTTCGATTTAGGACAGGGTTTGAAGCGGCCTTACGAGCAGTACTTC. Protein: CASSFDLGQGLKRPYEQYF.

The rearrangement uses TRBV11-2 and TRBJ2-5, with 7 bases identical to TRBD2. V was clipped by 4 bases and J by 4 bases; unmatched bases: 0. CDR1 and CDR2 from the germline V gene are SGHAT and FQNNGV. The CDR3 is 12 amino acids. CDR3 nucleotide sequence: TGTGCCAGCAGCTCGGGGGGAGAGACCCAGTACTTC. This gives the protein CASSSGGETQYF.

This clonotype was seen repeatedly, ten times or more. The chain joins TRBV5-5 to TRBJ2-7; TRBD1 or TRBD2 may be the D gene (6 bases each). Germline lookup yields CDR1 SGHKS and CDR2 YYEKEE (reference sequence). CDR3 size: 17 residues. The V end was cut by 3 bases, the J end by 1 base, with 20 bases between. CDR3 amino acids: CASSSFITGRPSYEQYF. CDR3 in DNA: TGTGCCAGCAGCTCATTTATCACAGGGAGGCCATCCTACGAGCAGTACTTC. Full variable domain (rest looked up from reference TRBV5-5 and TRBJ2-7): DAGVTQSPTHLIKTRGQQVTLRCSPISGHKSVSWYQQVLGQGPQFIFQYYEKEERGRGNFPDRFSARQFPNYSSELNVNALLLGDSALYLCASSSFITGRPSYEQYFGPGTRLTVT.

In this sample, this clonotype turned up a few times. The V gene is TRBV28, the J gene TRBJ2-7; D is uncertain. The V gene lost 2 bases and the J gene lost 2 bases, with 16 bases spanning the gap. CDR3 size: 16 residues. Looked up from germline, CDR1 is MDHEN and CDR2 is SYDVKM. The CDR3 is CASSLERTNRPYEQYF. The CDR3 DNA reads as TGTGCCAGCAGTTTAGAAAGGACGAACCGTCCCTACGAGCAGTACTTC.

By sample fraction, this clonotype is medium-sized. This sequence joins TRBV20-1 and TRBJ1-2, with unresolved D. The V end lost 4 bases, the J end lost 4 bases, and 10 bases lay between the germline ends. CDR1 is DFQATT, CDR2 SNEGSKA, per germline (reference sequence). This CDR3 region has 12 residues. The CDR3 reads CSATSTSYGYTF. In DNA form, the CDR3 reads TGCAGTGCTACCAGTACTTCCTATGGCTACACCTTC.

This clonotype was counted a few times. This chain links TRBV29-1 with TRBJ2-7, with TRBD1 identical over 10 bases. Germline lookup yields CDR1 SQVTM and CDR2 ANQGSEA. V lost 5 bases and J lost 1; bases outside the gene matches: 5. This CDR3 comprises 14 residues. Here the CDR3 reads CSVRQGARSYEQYF. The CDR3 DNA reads TGCAGCGTTCGACAGGGGGCACGATCCTACGAGCAGTACTTC.

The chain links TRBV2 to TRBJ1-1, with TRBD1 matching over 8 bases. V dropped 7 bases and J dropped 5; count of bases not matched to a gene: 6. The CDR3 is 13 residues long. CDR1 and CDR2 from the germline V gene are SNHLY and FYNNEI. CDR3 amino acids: CASTGQGWTEAFF. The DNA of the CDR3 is TGTGCCAGCACTGGACAGGGATGGACTGAAGCTTTCTTT. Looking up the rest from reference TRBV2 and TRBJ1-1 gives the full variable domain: EPEVTQTPSHQVTQMGQEVILRCVPISNHLYFYWYRQILGQKVEFLVSFYNNEISEKSEIFDDQFSVERPDGSNFTLKIRSTKLEDSAMYFCASTGQGWTEAFFGQGTRLTVV.

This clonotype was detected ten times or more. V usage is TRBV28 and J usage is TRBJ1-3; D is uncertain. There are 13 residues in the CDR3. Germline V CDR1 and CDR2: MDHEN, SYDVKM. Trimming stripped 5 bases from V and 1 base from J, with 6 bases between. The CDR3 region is CASSGESGNTIYF. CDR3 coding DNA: TGTGCCAGCAGTGGGGAGTCTGGAAACACCATATATTTT.

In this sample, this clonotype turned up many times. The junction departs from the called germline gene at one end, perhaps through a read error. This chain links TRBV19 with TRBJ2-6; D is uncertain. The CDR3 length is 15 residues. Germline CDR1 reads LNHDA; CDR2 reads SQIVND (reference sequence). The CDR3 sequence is CASNIGRSGANVLTF. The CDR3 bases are TGTGCCAGTAATATAGGCCGCTCTGGGGCCAACGTCCTGACTTTC.

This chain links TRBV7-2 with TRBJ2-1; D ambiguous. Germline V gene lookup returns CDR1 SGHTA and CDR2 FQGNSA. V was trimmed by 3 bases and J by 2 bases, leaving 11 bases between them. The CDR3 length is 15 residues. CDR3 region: CASSFGGTPYNEQFF. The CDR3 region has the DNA TGTGCCAGCAGCTTTGGCGGCACCCCCTACAATGAGCAGTTCTTC.

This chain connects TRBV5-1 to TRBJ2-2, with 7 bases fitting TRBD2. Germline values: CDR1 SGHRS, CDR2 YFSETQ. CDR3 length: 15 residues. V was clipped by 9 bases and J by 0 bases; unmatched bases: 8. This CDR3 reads CATHLGGSNTGELFF. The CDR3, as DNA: TGCGCCACCCACCTCGGGGGGTCGAACACCGGGGAGCTGTTTTTT. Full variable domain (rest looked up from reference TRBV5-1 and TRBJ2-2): KAGVTQTPRYLIKTRGQQVTLSCSPISGHRSVSWYQQTPGQGLQFLFEYFSETQRNKGNFPGRFSGRQFSNSRSEMNVSTLELGDSALYLCATHLGGSNTGELFFGEGSRLTVL.

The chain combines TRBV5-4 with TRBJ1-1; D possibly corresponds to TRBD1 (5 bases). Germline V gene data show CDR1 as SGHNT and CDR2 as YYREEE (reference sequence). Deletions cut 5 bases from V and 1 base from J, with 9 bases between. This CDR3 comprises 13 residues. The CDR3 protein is CASSFGGNTEAFF. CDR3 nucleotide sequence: TGTGCCAGCAGTTTCGGGGGGAACACTGAAGCTTTCTTT.

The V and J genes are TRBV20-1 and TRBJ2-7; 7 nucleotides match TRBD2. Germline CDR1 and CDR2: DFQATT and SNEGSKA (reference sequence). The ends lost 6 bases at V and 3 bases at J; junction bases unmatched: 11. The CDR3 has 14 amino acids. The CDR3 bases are TGCAGTGCACCCAAAGCGGGACTGAACTACGAGCAGTACTTC. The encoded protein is CSAPKAGLNYEQYF.

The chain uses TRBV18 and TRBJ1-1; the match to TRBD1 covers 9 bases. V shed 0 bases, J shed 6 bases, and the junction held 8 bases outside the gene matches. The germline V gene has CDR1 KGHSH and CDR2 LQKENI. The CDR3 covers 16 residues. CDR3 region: CASSPPTGGGVSEAFF. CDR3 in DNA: TGTGCCAGCTCACCACCTACAGGGGGCGGTGTCTCTGAAGCTTTCTTT.